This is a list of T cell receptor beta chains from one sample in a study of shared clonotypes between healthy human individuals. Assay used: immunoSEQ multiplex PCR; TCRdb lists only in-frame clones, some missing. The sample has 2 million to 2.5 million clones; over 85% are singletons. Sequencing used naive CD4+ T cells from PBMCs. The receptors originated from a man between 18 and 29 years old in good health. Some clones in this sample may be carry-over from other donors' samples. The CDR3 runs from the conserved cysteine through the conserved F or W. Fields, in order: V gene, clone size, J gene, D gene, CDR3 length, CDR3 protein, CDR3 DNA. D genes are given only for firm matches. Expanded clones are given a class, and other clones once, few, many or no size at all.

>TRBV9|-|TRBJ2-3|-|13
CASALTSSDTQYF
TGTGCCAGCGCCCTCACTAGCAGCGATACGCAGTATTTT
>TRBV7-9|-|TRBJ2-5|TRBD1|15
CASSPRDREWETQYF
TGTGCCAGCAGCCCGCGGGACAGGGAGTGGGAGACCCAGTACTTC
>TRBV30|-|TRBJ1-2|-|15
CAWRNPGVSRGGYTF
TGTGCCTGGAGGAACCCCGGTGTGTCCAGGGGTGGCTACACCTTC
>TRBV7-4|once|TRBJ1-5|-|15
CASSSGDCRNQPQHF
TGTGCCAGCAGCTCGGGGGATTGCAGGAATCAGCCCCAGCATTTT
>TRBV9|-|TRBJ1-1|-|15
CASSVYPRLNTEAFF
TGTGCCAGCAGTGTTTACCCCCGCCTGAACACTGAAGCTTTCTTT
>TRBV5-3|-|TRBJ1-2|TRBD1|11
CARSLYGGGGF
TGTGCCAGAAGCTTGTATGGAGGGGGCGGCTTC
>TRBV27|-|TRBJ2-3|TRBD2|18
CASSSIKVAGSLTDTQYF
TGTGCCAGCAGTTCTATTAAAGTAGCGGGGTCCCTCACAGATACGCAGTATTTT
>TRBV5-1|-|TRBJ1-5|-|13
CASSLAGDQPQHF
TGCGCCAGCAGCTTGGCGGGGGACCAGCCCCAGCATTTT
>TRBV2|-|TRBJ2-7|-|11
CASRTGQEQYF
TGTGCCAGCAGAACCGGTCAAGAGCAGTACTTC
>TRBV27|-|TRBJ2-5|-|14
CASRRHLYQETQYF
TGTGCCAGCAGGCGACACCTGTACCAAGAGACCCAGTACTTC
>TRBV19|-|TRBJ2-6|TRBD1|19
CASSIDGTGGLSGANVLTF
TGTGCCAGTAGTATAGATGGGACAGGGGGCCTCTCTGGGGCCAACGTCCTGACTTTC
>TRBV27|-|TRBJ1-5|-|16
CASRLVPTANNQPQHF
TGTGCCAGCAGGTTAGTCCCGACGGCTAACAATCAGCCCCAGCATTTT
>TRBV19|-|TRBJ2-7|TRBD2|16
CASSRSAGTSEYEQYF
TGTGCCAGTAGCCGTAGCGCCGGGACTAGTGAGTACGAGCAGTACTTC
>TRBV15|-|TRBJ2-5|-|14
CATSSDDSQETQYF
TGTGCCACCAGCAGCGACGACAGCCAAGAGACCCAGTACTTC
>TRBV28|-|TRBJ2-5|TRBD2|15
CASSLPGGGQETQYF
TGTGCCAGCAGTTTGCCGGGCGGGGGCCAAGAGACCCAGTACTTC
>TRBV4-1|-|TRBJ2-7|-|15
CASSQEGPGTYEQYF
TGCGCCAGCAGCCAAGAAGGCCCAGGTACCTACGAGCAGTACTTC
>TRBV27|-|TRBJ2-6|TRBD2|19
CASSLLAGGPLTGANVLTF
TGTGCCAGCAGTTTATTAGCGGGAGGGCCTCTCACTGGGGCCAACGTCCTGACTTTC
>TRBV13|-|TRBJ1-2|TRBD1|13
CASSRGQGYGYTF
TGTGCCAGCAGCAGGGGACAGGGATATGGCTACACCTTC
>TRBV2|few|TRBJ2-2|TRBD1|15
CASSLDRVNTGELFF
TGTGCCAGCAGTTTGGACAGGGTAAACACCGGGGAGCTGTTTTTT
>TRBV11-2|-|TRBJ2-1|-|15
CASTPQGPQDNEQFF
TGTGCCAGCACTCCACAGGGCCCCCAGGACAATGAGCAGTTCTTC
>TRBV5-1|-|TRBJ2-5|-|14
CASSSMVAGGTQYF
TGCGCCAGCAGCTCCATGGTCGCCGGGGGGACCCAGTACTTC
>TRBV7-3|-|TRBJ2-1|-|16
CASSSLDSYSYNEQFF
TGTGCCAGCAGCTCTCTTGACAGCTACTCCTACAATGAGCAGTTCTTC
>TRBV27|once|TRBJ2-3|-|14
CASSAWTSTDTQYF
TGTGCCAGCAGTGCGTGGACCAGCACAGATACGCAGTATTTT
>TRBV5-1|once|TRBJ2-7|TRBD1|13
CASSSGQGNEQYF
TGCGCCAGCAGCTCGGGACAGGGGAACGAGCAGTACTTC
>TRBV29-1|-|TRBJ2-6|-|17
CSVGAGSQQAGANVLTF
TGCAGCGTTGGGGCGGGGTCCCAGCAGGCTGGGGCCAACGTCCTGACTTTC
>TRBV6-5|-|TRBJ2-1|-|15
CASSYVAGSLGEQFF
TGTGCCAGCAGTTACGTGGCCGGGAGCCTTGGTGAGCAGTTCTTC
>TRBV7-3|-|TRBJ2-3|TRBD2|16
CASSFLTSGPTDTQYF
TGTGCCAGCAGCTTCCTGACTAGCGGTCCAACAGATACGCAGTATTTT
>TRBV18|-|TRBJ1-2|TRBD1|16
CASSPLTGDQSYGYTF
TGTGCCAGCTCACCACTTACAGGGGATCAAAGCTATGGCTACACCTTC
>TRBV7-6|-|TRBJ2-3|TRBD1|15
CASSFTGQDEDTQYF
TGTGCCAGCAGCTTCACGGGACAGGATGAAGATACGCAGTATTTT
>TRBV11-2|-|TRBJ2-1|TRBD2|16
CASSWGPGLAENEQFF
TGTGCCAGCAGCTGGGGTCCGGGACTAGCAGAGAATGAGCAGTTCTTC
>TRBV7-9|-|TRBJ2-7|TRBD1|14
CASSSGQGSDEQYF
TGTGCCAGCAGCTCGGGACAGGGGAGCGACGAGCAGTACTTC
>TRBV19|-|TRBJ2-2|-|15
CASSTQGALTGELFF
TGTGCCAGTAGTACGCAAGGGGCGCTTACCGGGGAGCTGTTTTTT
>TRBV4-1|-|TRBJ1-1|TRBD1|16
CASSQLDRGSNTEAFF
TGCGCCAGCAGCCAACTGGACAGGGGTTCCAACACTGAAGCTTTCTTT
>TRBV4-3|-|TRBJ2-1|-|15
CASSQEARGAGQQFF
TGCGCCAGCAGCCAAGAGGCCAGGGGGGCGGGTCAGCAGTTCTTC
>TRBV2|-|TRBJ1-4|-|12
CASSRSNEKLFF
TGTGCCAGCAGCAGGAGTAATGAAAAACTGTTTTTT
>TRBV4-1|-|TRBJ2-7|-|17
CASSQGFSGYGPYEQYF
TGCGCCAGCAGCCAAGGGTTTTCAGGGTATGGGCCCTACGAGCAGTACTTC
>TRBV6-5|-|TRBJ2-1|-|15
CASSYRGTFYNEQFF
TGTGCCAGCAGTTACCGAGGGACATTCTACAATGAGCAGTTCTTC
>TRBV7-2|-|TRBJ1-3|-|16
CASSAGQLSSGNTIYF
TGTGCCAGCAGCGCCGGACAGCTGAGCTCTGGAAACACCATATATTTT
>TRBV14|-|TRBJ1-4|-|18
CASSQDGGNLRRTEKLFF
TGTGCCAGCAGCCAAGACGGAGGTAATTTGCGACGTACTGAAAAACTGTTTTTT
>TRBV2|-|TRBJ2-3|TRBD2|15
CASSAEAGVTDTQYF
TGTGCCAGCAGCGCCGAAGCGGGAGTGACAGATACGCAGTATTTT